A few counts support the clone carrying this T cell receptor (beta chain). Its antigen is not identified. V gave up 6 bases and J gave up 8 bases; unmatched junction bases: 6. The CDR3 covers 13 residues. From germline, CDR1 is MDHEN and CDR2 SYDVKM. The single heparinised draw taken from each donor contained roughly 100 mL of blood on average. Each population that was sorted was more than 95% pure. cDNA synthesis used the whole RNA isolate, giving expressed TCRB sequences. Sequenced by immunoSEQ multiplex PCR; TCRdb stores in-frame clones only, minus some. The sample records some 900,000 clones, around a sixth being singletons. This sample is part of a study of beta chain features in type 1 diabetes. Study outcomes and limitations: HLA influence on TCRB rearrangement stayed unresolved here. Insertions at VDJ junctions were less frequent in type 1 diabetes patients. These patients also deleted more nucleotides at the same junctions.

Specimen: naive CD4+ T cells from blood. The chain couples TRBV28 to TRBJ1-4; 7 nucleotides match TRBD1. The TCR sequence derives from a woman aged 18 to 35 in good health. The CDR3 here is CASRFRGREKLFF. CDR3 sequence (DNA): TGTGCCAGCAGGTTCAGGGGGAGGGAAAAACTGTTTTTT. The full variable domain, completed using reference TRBV28 and TRBJ1-4, is DVKVTQSSRYLVKRTGEKVFLECVQDMDHENMFWYRQDPGLGLRLIYFSYDVKMKEKGDIPEGYSVSREKKERFSLILESASTNQTSMYLCASRFRGREKLFFGSGTQLSVL.